Listed below are T cell receptor beta chains from one sample, sequenced in a study of response to subunit inactivated influenza vaccine. TCRdb used MiXCR to reprocess the RT-PCR reads, holding one entry per CDR3 protein. The repertoire consists of about 310,000 distinct CDR3 sequences, with 20% to 25% occurring once and the leading ten covering 10%. Sequencing used PBMCs from blood, obtained less than 22 months after vaccination. The source is a man in his fifties or sixties who received an inactivated influenza vaccine. Both conserved end residues are part of each CDR3. A D gene is named only where the DNA matches it firmly. Clone size is not always given. Where it is, it says once, few, many or a class for expanded clones.

CDR3 length	D gene	J gene	V gene	clone size	CDR3 protein	CDR3 DNA
16	TRBD1	TRBJ1-5	TRBV4-1	-	CASSQTGGAGNQPQHF	TGCGCCAGCAGCCAAACAGGGGGCGCCGGCAATCAGCCCCAGCATTTT
14	-	TRBJ1-2	TRBV6-5	-	CASSYGDLRYGYTF	TGTGCCAGCAGTTACGGGGACCTGCGCTATGGCTACACCTTC
15	TRBD2	TRBJ2-7	TRBV9	few	CASSVAAGESYEQYF	TGTGCCAGCAGCGTAGCGGCGGGAGAATCCTACGAGCAGTACTTC
15	TRBD1	TRBJ1-5	TRBV19	-	CASSKGQENHQPQHF	TGTGCCAGTAGTAAGGGACAGGAGAACCATCAGCCCCAGCATTTT
15	TRBD1	TRBJ1-6	TRBV12-3/TRBV12-4	many	CASSLGTGIRSPLHF	TGTGCCAGCAGTTTGGGGACAGGGATAAGATCACCCCTCCACTTT
14	-	TRBJ2-2	TRBV9	-	CASSGRTNTGELFF	TGTGCCAGCAGCGGGAGGACGAACACCGGGGAGCTGTTTTTT
17	-	TRBJ1-5	TRBV6-1	few	CASRTGTAAVVDQPQHF	TGTGCCAGCAGAACCGGGACGGCCGCGGTGGTTGATCAGCCCCAGCATTTT
14	-	TRBJ1-1	TRBV7-9	many	CASSKGPINTEAFF	TGTGCCAGCAGCAAGGGACCTATTAACACTGAAGCTTTCTTT
14	-	TRBJ1-2	TRBV7-2	many	CASSLAGTLRGYTF	TGTGCCAGCAGCTTAGCCGGGACACTTCGTGGCTACACCTTC
16	-	TRBJ1-3	TRBV4-3	few	CASSQDHSSSGNTIYF	TGCGCCAGCAGCCAAGATCACAGTAGCTCTGGAAACACCATATATTTT
14	-	TRBJ1-2	TRBV7-9	-	CASSLDGPNYGYTF	TGTGCCAGCAGCTTAGATGGTCCTAACTATGGCTACACCTTC
16	TRBD1	TRBJ1-2	TRBV4-1	few	CASSRGDGQGAYGYTF	TGCGCCAGCAGCCGCGGGGATGGACAGGGGGCTTATGGCTACACCTTC
15	TRBD1	TRBJ1-2	TRBV6-5	-	CASSYGTGLGYGYTF	TGTGCCAGCAGTTACGGGACAGGGTTAGGCTATGGCTACACCTTC
16	-	TRBJ1-2	TRBV6-1	-	CASSDYYGALGHGYTF	TGTGCCAGCAGTGATTATTATGGGGCGCTTGGTCATGGCTACACCTTC